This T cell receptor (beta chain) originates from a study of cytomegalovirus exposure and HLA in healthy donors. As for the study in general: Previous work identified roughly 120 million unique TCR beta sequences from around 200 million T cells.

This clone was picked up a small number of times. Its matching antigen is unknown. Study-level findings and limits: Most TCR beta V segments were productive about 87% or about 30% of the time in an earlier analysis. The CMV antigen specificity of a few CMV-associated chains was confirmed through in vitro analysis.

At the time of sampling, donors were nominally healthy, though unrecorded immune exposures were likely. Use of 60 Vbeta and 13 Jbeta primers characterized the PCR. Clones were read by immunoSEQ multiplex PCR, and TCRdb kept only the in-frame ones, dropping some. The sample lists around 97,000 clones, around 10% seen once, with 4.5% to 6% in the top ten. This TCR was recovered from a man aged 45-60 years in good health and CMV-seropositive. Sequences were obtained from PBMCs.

The CDR3 region has the DNA TGTGCCAGCAGTGAAGTGGGACAGCTAAGAAACACCATATATTTT. This encodes CASSEVGQLRNTIYF. The V gene is TRBV6-1, the J gene TRBJ1-3, with TRBD1 matching over 7 bases. CDR3 length equals 15 residues. Germline lookup yields CDR1 MNHNS and CDR2 SASEGT. V trimming: 1 base; J trimming: 5 bases; junction bases outside the gene matches: 5.